Below, 16 T cell receptor beta chains from the same sample are listed, as sequenced in a study of blood T cell repertoires in COVID-19. Only in-frame clones appear in the TCRdb table, and some are missing; sequencing was by immunoSEQ multiplex PCR. The profile shows 350,000 to 450,000 clones, roughly nine tenths of them singletons. The sample comprised PBMCs or T cells enriched from blood (not recorded which). Receptor source: a woman between 40 and 55 years old who had been exposed to COVID-19.

CDR3 bases: TGTGCCAGCAGCTACGCCCGGGGAAATGAAAAACTGTTTTTT. This translates into CASSYARGNEKLFF. This chain uses TRBV3-1 (or the pseudogene TRBV3-2) with TRBJ1-4; D not certain. CDR3 length equals 14 residues. Deletions cut 5 bases from V and 5 bases from J, with 12 bases between. Germline CDR1 is LGHDT and CDR2 is YNNKEL (reference sequence).

The J gene is TRBJ2-5, the V gene TRBV7-2, with TRBD1 matching 7 bases. V lost 6 bases, J lost 1 base, and 5 bases stayed unmatched. Germline loops: CDR1 SGHTA, CDR2 FQGNSA. The CDR3 is made up of 14 amino acids. The CDR3 DNA reads TGTGCCAGCAGTCGACAGGGAACCCAAGAGACCCAGTACTTC. This gives the protein CASSRQGTQETQYF.

The chain uses TRBV20-1 and TRBJ1-1, with D perhaps matching TRBD1 (6 bases). Trimming cost V 3 bases and J 5 bases, with 16 bases left between them. Germline V gene data show CDR1 as DFQATT and CDR2 as SNEGSKA (reference sequence). The CDR3 is 14 amino acids. In DNA, the CDR3 is TGCAGTGCTAGTCTGCAGGGGAAAAGGACTGAAGCTTTCTTT. Translation gives CSASLQGKRTEAFF.

This chain connects TRBV27 to TRBJ1-1, with 12 bases that match TRBD1. CDR3 length: 15 residues. V was pared by 5 bases and J by 6 bases, with 7 bases of the junction left unmatched. Germline CDR1 is MNHEY and CDR2 is SMNVEV (reference sequence). CDR3: CASSAPGQGAPEAFF. The CDR3 DNA sequence: TGTGCCAGCAGTGCCCCGGGACAGGGGGCGCCTGAAGCTTTCTTT.

V gene TRBV7-2 combines with J gene TRBJ1-1; 9 nucleotides align to TRBD1. Trimming cost V 5 bases and J 0 bases; bases outside gene matches: 7. Germline V gene data show CDR1 as SGHTA and CDR2 as FQGNSA. This CDR3 is 16 amino acids long. The CDR3: CASSPGGTGLNTEAFF. CDR3 sequence (DNA): TGTGCCAGCAGCCCGGGGGGGACAGGGTTGAACACTGAAGCTTTCTTT.

Here the CDR3 reads CASSYSRIDYGYTF. Written as DNA, the CDR3 is TGTGCCAGCAGTTACTCGAGAATAGACTATGGCTACACCTTC. This sequence joins TRBV6-5 and TRBJ1-2; D uncertain. Trimming removed 0 bases at V and 3 bases at J, with 8 bases between. The germline V gene encodes CDR1 MNHEY and CDR2 SVGAGI. The CDR3 loop spans 14 amino acids.

This clone was counted once. This chain uses TRBV28 with TRBJ1-4; 8 nucleotides agree with TRBD1. Germline V gene lookup returns CDR1 MDHEN and CDR2 SYDVKM. This CDR3 region has 15 residues. The ends lost 2 bases at V and 7 bases at J; junction bases unmatched: 6. The CDR3 here is CASSLGGRGLEKLFF. In nucleotides, the CDR3 is TGTGCCAGCAGTTTAGGGGGCAGGGGGCTTGAAAAACTGTTTTTT.

The chain links TRBV18 to TRBJ2-7; D possibly corresponds to TRBD2 (5 bases). The length of the CDR3 is 12 residues. Per germline, CDR1 KGHSH and CDR2 LQKENI. Deletions cut 4 bases from V and 7 bases from J, with 11 bases between. The CDR3 is CASSLGLREQYF. The CDR3 nucleotides are TGTGCCAGCTCACTAGGACTTCGAGAGCAGTACTTC.

The rearrangement joins TRBV30 to TRBJ1-2; D unresolved. The CDR3 runs 14 residues. Germline values: CDR1 GTSNPN, CDR2 SVGIG (reference sequence). Trimming pared 0 bases from V and 8 bases from J, leaving 16 bases between. The CDR3 loop is CAWSVSLNSRGYTF. The CDR3 bases are TGTGCCTGGAGTGTAAGCCTGAATTCGAGAGGCTACACCTTC.

The chain is built from TRBV4-1 and TRBJ2-5, with TRBD1 as a possible D gene (5 bases). Trimming took off 3 bases at V and 6 bases at J, with 20 bases between the two ends. Germline-derived CDR1 and CDR2 are MGHRA and YSYEKL. The CDR3 runs 16 residues. CDR3 sequence: CASSQASTVIHKTQYF. DNA for the CDR3: TGCGCCAGCAGCCAGGCGTCGACAGTTATCCATAAGACCCAGTACTTC.

This clone appeared once. The chain is built from TRBV6-2 or TRBV6-3 and TRBJ2-1; D not resolved. V lost 6 bases, J lost 6 bases, and 9 bases lay in between. The CDR3 contains 12 residues. Germline CDR1 and CDR2: MNHEY and SVGEGT. The CDR3 coding sequence is TGTGCCAGCAGCCCCAGGCTCAATGAGCAGTTCTTC. Its translation is CASSPRLNEQFF.

This rearrangement joins TRBV6-5 to TRBJ1-5; 7 nucleotides agree with TRBD1. The V gene end was trimmed by 1 base and the J gene end by 6 bases; junction bases not matched to a gene: 3. Germline CDR1 reads MNHEY; CDR2 reads SVGAGI. This CDR3 region has 14 residues. CDR3: CASSYLDRSQPQHF. CDR3 nucleotides: TGTGCCAGCAGTTACTTGGACAGGTCTCAGCCCCAGCATTTT.

This sequence joins TRBV29-1 and TRBJ1-1; D gene ambiguous. The CDR3 sequence is 13 residues long. V was trimmed by 5 bases and J by 1 base, leaving 11 bases between them. CDR1 is SQVTM and CDR2 is ANQGSEA in the germline V gene. In nucleotides, the CDR3 is TGCAGCGTTTCGGTGGGCCCGAACACTGAAGCTTTCTTT. Translated, it gives CSVSVGPNTEAFF.

The V and J genes are TRBV12-2 and TRBJ1-4; the DNA was not used to check the table's D call, TRBD1. TRBV12-2 is recorded as a pseudogene. This CDR3 region has 19 residues. CDR3 region: CASRLGAGQGIVSPEKLFF. The DNA for the CDR3 is TGTGCAAGTCGCTTAGGAGCGGGACAGGGGATCGTGTCCCCTGAAAAACTGTTTTTT.

The V and J genes are TRBV29-1 and TRBJ1-1, with D uncertain. Trimming took off 7 bases at V and 1 base at J, with 13 bases between the two ends. From germline, CDR1 is SQVTM and CDR2 ANQGSEA. The CDR3 has 13 amino acids. The CDR3 bases are TGCAGCGCCTTTTTACAGAAGAACACTGAAGCTTTCTTT. It is translated as CSAFLQKNTEAFF.

The V gene is TRBV30, the J gene TRBJ1-1; D is unclear. The germline CDR1 and CDR2 sequences are GTSNPN and SVGIG (reference sequence). Trimming took off 0 bases at V and 0 bases at J, with 11 bases between the two ends. There are 15 residues in the CDR3. DNA for the CDR3: TGTGCCTGGAGTGTACACCTGGTACTGAACACTGAAGCTTTCTTT. Its translation: CAWSVHLVLNTEAFF.